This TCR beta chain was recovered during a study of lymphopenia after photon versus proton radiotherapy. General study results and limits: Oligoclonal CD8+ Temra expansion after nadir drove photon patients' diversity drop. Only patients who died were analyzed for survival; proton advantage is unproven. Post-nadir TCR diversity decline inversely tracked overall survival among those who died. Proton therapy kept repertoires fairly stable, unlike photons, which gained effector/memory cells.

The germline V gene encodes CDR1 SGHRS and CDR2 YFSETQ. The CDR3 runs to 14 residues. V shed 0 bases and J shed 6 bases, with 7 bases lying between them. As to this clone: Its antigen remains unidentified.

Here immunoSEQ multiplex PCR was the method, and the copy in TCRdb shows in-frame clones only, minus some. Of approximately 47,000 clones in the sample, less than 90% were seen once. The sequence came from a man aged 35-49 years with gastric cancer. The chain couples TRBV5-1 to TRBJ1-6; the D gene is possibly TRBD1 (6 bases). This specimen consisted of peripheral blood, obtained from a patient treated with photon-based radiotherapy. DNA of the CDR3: TGCGCCAGCAGCTTGGGGACAGTTAATTCACCCCTCCACTTT. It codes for CASSLGTVNSPLHF.